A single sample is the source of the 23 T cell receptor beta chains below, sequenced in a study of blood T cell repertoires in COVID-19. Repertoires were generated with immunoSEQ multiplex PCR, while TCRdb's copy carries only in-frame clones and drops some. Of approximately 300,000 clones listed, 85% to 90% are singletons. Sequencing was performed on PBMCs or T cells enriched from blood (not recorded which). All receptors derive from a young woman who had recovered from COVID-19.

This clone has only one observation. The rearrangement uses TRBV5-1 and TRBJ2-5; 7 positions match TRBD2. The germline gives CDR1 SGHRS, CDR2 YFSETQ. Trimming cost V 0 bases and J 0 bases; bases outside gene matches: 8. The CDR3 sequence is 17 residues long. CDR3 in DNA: TGCGCCAGCAGCTTGGTTGCTAGCGGAAGGTACCAAGAGACCCAGTACTTC. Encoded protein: CASSLVASGRYQETQYF.

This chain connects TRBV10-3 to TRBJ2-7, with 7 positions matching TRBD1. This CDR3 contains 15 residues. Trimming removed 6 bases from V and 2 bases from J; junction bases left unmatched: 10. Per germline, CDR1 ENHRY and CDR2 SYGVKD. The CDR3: CAISEQGLGTYEQYF. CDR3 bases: TGTGCCATCAGCGAACAGGGGTTGGGGACCTACGAGCAGTACTTC.

CDR3 DNA sequence: TGTGCCAGCAGTCGCGGACTAGCGGCGACCGGGGAGCTGTTTTTT. It translates to CASSRGLAATGELFF. This rearrangement joins TRBV28 to TRBJ2-2; the match to TRBD2 covers 10 bases. The trim removed 5 bases at V and 5 bases at J, leaving 5 bases unmatched. CDR1 and CDR2 from the germline V gene are MDHEN and SYDVKM. The CDR3 runs to 15 residues.

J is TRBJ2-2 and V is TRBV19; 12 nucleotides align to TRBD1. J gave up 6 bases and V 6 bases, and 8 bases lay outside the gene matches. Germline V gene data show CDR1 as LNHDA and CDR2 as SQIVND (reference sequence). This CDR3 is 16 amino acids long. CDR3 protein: CASSPTGTGGSGELFF. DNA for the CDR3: TGTGCCAGTAGCCCCACCGGGACAGGGGGCTCCGGGGAGCTGTTTTTT.

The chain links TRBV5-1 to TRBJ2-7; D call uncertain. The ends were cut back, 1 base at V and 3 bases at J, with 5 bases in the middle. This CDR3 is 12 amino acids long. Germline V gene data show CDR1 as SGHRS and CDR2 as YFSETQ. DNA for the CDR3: TGCGCCAGCAGCTTGTCAGGCTACGAGCAGTACTTC. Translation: CASSLSGYEQYF.

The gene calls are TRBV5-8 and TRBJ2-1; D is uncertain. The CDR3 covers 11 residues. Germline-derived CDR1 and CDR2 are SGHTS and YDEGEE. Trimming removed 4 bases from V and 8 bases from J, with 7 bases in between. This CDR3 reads CASSPRYEQFF. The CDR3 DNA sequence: TGTGCCAGCAGCCCCCGTTATGAGCAGTTCTTC.

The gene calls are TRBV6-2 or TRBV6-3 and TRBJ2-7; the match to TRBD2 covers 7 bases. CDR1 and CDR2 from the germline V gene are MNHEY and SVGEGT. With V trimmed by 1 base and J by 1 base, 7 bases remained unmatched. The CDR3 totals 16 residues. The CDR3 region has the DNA TGTGCCAGCAGTTACTTATCGAGCGGGAAATCCTACGAGCAGTACTTC. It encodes CASSYLSSGKSYEQYF.

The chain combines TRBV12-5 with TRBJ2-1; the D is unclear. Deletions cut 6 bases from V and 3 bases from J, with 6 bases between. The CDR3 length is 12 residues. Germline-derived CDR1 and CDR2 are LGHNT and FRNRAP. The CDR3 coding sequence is TGTGCTAGTGGCCAGTTCTACAATGAGCAGTTCTTC. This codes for CASGQFYNEQFF.

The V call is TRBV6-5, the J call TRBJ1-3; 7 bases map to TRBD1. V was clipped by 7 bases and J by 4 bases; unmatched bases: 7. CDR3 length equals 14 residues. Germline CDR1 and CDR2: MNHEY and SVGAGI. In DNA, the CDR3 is TGTGCCAGCACTGTAGACAGGGCGGGAAACACCATATATTTT. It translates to CASTVDRAGNTIYF.

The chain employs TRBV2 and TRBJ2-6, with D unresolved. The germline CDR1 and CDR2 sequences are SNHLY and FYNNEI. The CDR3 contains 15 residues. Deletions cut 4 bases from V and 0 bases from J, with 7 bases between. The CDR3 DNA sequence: TGTGCCAGCAGTGGGGCCTTCTCTGGGGCCAACGTCCTGACTTTC. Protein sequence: CASSGAFSGANVLTF.

CDR3 sequence: CASTPIAGAGASTFYNEQFF. CDR3 nucleotide sequence: TGTGCCAGCACCCCCATTGCAGGAGCGGGGGCGTCCACATTCTACAATGAGCAGTTCTTC. This chain links TRBV27 with TRBJ2-1; 8 nucleotides match TRBD2. The junction had 23 bases not matched to a gene; V was cut back by 7 bases and J by 3 bases. CDR1 and CDR2 (germline): MNHEY, SMNVEV (reference sequence). The CDR3 loop spans 20 amino acids.

The CDR3: CSAQGELGKSEAFF. CDR3 DNA: TGCAGCGCTCAGGGTGAACTTGGCAAATCTGAAGCTTTCTTT. The chain couples TRBV29-1 to TRBJ1-1, with D possibly matching TRBD1 (5 bases). The germline V and J ends were trimmed by 7 bases and 6 bases, with 21 bases remaining between them. Germline lookup yields CDR1 SQVTM and CDR2 ANQGSEA. This CDR3 is 14 amino acids long. Using reference TRBV29-1 and TRBJ1-1 for the parts outside the CDR3, the full variable domain is SAVISQKPSRDICQRGTSLTIQCQVDSQVTMMFWYRQQPGQSLTLIATANQGSEATYESGFVIDKFPISRPNLTFSTLTVSNMSPEDSSIYLCSAQGELGKSEAFFGQGTRLTVV.

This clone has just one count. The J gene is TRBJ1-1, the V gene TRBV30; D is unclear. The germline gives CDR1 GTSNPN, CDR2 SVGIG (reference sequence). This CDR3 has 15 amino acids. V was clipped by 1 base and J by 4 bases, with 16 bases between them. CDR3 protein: CAWSEGGPRGTEAFF. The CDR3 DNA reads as TGTGCCTGGAGTGAGGGAGGACCTCGGGGCACTGAAGCTTTCTTT.

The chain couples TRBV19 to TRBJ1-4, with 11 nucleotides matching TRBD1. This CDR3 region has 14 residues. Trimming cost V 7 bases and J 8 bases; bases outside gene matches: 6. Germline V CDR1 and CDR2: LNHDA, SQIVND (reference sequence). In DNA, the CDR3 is TGTGCCAGTACCCGGGACAGGGGGGGCGAAAAACTGTTTTTT. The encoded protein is CASTRDRGGEKLFF.

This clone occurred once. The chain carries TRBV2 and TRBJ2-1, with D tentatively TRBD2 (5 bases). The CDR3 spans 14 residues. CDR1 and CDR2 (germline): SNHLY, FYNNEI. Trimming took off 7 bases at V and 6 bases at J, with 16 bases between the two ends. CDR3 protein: CASTGSEAGNEQFF. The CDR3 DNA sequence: TGTGCCAGCACGGGGAGTGAGGCTGGCAATGAGCAGTTCTTC.

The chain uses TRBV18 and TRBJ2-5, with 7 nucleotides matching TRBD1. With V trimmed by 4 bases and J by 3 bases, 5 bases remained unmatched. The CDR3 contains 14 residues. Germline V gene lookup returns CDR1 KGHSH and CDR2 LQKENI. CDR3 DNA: TGTGCCAGCTCACTGACAGGGAAGGAAGAGACCCAGTACTTC. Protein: CASSLTGKEETQYF.

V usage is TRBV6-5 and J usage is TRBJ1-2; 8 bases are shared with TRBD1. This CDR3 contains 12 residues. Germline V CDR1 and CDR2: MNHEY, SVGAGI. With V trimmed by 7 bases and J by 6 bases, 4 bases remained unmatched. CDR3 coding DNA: TGTGCCAGCAAGCTGACAGGGGATGGCTACACCTTC. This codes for CASKLTGDGYTF.

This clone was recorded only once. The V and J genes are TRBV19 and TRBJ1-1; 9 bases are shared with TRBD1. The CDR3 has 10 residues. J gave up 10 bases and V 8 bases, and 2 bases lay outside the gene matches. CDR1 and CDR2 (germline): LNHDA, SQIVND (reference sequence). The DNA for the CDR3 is TGTGCCAGTGGGACAGGGCGAGCTTTCTTT. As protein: CASGTGRAFF.

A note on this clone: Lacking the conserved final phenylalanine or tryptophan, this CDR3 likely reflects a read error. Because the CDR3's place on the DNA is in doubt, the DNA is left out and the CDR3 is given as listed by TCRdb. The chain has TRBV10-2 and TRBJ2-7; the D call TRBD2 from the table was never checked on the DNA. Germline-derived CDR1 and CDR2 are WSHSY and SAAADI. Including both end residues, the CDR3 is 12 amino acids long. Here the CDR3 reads CASSATSGTGVL.

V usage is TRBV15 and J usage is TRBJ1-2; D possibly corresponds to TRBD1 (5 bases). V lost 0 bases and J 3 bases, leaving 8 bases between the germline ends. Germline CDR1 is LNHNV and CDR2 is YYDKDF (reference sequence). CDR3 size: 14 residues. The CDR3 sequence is CATSREQVDYGYTF. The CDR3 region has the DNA TGTGCCACCAGCAGAGAACAGGTGGACTATGGCTACACCTTC.

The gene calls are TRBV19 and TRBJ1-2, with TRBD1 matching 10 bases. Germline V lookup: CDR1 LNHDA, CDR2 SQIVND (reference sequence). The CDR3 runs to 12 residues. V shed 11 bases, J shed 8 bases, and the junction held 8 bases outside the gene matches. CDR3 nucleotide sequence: TGTGCCTCAGGGACAGGGGTTGGGGGCTACACCTTC. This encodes CASGTGVGGYTF.

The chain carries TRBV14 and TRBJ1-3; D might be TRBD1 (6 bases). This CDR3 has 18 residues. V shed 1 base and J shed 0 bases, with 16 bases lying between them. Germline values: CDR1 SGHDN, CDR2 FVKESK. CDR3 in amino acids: CASSQGFGTSYSGNTIYF. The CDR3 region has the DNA TGTGCCAGCAGCCAAGGCTTCGGGACATCCTACTCTGGAAACACCATATATTTT.

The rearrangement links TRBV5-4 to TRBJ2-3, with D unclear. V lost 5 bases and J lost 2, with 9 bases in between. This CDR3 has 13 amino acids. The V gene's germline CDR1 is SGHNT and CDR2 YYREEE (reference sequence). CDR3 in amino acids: CASRNVATDTQYF. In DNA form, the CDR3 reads TGTGCCAGCAGGAACGTAGCCACAGATACGCAGTATTTT.